The source of this T cell receptor (beta chain) is a study of control samples from healthy donors and cancer patients. The V and J ends lost 5 bases and 4 bases, in that order; junction bases with no gene match: 12. The CDR3 is 16 residues long. The V gene's germline CDR1 is SEHNR and CDR2 FQNEAQ (reference sequence). The method was immunoSEQ multiplex PCR; TCRdb's version includes in-frame clones alone and lacks a portion of them. The data contain roughly 130,000 clones, approximately 89% of them singletons. This clone was seen more than once but under ten times. The sample comprised blood. The chain combines TRBV7-9 with TRBJ2-7, with 9 positions matching TRBD1. The clonotype was recovered from a man between 18 and 35 years old in good health. The CDR3: CASSPDYGTGRYEQYF. CDR3 bases: TGTGCCAGCAGCCCCGACTATGGGACAGGGCGATACGAGCAGTACTTC.